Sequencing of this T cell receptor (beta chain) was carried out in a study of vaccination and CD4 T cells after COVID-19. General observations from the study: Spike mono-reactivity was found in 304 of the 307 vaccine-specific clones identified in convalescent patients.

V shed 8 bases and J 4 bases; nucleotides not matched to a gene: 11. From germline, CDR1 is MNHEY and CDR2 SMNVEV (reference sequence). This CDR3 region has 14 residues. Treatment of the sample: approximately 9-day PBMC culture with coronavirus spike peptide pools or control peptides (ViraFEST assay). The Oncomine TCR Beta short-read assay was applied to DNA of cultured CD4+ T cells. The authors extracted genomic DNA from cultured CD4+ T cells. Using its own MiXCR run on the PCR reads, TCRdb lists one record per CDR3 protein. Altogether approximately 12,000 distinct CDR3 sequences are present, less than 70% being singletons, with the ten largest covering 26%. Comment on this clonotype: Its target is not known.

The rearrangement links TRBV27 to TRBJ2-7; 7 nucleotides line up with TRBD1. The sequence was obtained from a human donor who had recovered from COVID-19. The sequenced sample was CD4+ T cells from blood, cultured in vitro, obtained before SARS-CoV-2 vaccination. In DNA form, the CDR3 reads TGTGCCAGCGCGGCTCAAACCAGGGGGTACGAGCAGTACTTC. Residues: CASAAQTRGYEQYF.